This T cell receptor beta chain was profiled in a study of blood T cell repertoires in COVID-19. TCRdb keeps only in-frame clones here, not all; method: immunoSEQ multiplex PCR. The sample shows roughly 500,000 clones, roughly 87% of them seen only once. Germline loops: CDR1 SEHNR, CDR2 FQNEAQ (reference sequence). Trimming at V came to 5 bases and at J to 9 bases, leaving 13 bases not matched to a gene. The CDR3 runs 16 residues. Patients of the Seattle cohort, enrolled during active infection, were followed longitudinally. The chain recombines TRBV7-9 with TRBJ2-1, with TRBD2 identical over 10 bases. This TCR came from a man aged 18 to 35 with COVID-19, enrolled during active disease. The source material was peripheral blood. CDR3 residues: CASSAPLAGVSGEQFF. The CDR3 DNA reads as TGTGCCAGCAGCGCACCTCTAGCGGGGGTATCTGGTGAGCAGTTCTTC.